Listed here is a single T cell receptor (beta chain). Its target is unknown. With V trimmed by 4 bases and J by 4 bases, 12 bases remained unmatched. The CDR3 sequence is 18 residues long. CDR1 is SGHTA, CDR2 FQGNSA, per germline. These data are taken from a study of post-analysis software for immune sequencing data. Study-level findings and limits: Strong same-batch co-clustering of samples appeared with F measure clustering. Roughly 5 TRBV segments, TRBV5-6, TRBV5-1 and TRBV20-1 among them, were found more frequent in patients than controls.

The library was made from cDNA and included unique molecular identifiers. TCRdb re-derived calls from the PCR reads in MiXCR, one entry per CDR3 protein. This table has about 430,000 distinct CDR3 sequences, roughly 38% appearing once. This clonotype was obtained from a girl aged 2-9 years with multiple sclerosis. Material for sequencing was blood. V usage is TRBV7-2 and J usage is TRBJ2-1, with TRBD2 matching over 11 bases. The CDR3 sequence is CASSYRRGGLAVYNEQFF. The CDR3 DNA follows: TGTGCCAGCAGCTACCGAAGAGGGGGACTAGCGGTTTACAATGAGCAGTTCTTC.